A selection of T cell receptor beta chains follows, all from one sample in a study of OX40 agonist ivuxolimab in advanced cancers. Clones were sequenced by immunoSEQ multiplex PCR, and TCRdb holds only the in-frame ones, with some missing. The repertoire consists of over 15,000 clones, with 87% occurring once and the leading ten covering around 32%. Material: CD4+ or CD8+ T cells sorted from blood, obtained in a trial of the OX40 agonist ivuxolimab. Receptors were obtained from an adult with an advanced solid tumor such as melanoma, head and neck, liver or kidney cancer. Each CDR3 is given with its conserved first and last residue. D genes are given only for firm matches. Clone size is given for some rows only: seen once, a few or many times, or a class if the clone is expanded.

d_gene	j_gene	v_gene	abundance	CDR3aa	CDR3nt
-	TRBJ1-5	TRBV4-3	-	CASSQGLEAINQPQHF	TGCGCCAGCAGCCAAGGCCTGGAGGCAATCAATCAGCCCCAGCATTTT
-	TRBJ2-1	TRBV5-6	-	CASSLGRGPYNEQFF	TGTGCCAGCAGCTTGGGAAGAGGTCCCTACAATGAGCAGTTCTTC
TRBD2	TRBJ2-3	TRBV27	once	CASTPAGAADTQYF	TGTGCCAGCACCCCTGCGGGAGCAGCAGATACGCAGTATTTT
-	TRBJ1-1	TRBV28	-	CASSLTLPNTEAFF	TGTGCCAGCAGCCTAACCCTCCCGAACACTGAAGCTTTCTTT
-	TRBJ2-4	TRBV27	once	CASRSGLAKNIQYF	TGTGCCAGCCGATCCGGGTTAGCCAAAAACATTCAGTACTTC
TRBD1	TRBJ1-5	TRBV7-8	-	CASSRQGDGNQPQHF	TGTGCCAGCAGCCGACAGGGAGATGGCAATCAGCCCCAGCATTTT
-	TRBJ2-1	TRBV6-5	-	CASSYINEQFF	TGTGCCAGCAGTTATATCAATGAGCAGTTCTTC
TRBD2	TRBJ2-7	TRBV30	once	CAWSRGLAKDYEQYF	TGTGCCTGGAGTCGAGGACTAGCTAAAGACTACGAGCAGTACTTC
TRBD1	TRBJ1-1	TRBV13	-	CASSPTGMAAFF	TGTGCCAGCAGCCCGACAGGGATGGCAGCTTTCTTT
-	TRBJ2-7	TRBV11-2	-	CASSLVDLSEQYF	TGTGCCAGCAGCTTAGTTGATTTGTCCGAGCAGTACTTC
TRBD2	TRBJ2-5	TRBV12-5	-	CASGSHPGEGQTQYF	TGTGCTAGTGGTTCCCATCCGGGGGAGGGACAGACCCAGTACTTC
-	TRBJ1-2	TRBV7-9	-	CASSAALYYGYTF	TGTGCCAGCAGCGCCGCACTCTACTATGGCTACACCTTC
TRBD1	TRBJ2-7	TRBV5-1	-	CASSLGGTGGNEQYF	TGCGCCAGCAGCTTGGGCGGGACAGGTGGCAACGAGCAGTACTTC
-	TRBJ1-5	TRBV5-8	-	CASSLFTGTGSGNQPQHF	TGTGCCAGCAGCTTATTTACAGGGACGGGTAGCGGCAATCAGCCCCAGCATTTT
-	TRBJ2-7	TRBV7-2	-	CASSYSLPVAIGYEQYF	TGTGCCAGCAGTTATTCCTTACCGGTAGCGATCGGTTACGAGCAGTACTTC
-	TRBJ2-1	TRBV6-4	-	CASSEGHEQFF	TGTGCCAGCAGTGAGGGGCATGAGCAGTTCTTC
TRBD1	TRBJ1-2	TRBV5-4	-	CATIPGQGGGYTF	TGTGCCACTATCCCTGGACAGGGAGGGGGCTACACCTTC
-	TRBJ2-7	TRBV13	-	CASSLGGLTFGEQYF	TGTGCCAGCAGCTTAGGGGGACTGACCTTTGGGGAGCAGTACTTC
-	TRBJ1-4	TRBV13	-	CASSPRGGSEKLFF	TGTGCCAGCAGCCCAAGGGGGGGAAGTGAAAAACTGTTTTTT
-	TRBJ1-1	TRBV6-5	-	CASRITGITEAFF	TGTGCCAGCAGAATAACAGGGATCACTGAAGCTTTCTTT
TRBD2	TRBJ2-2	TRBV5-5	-	CASTLGLAANTGELFF	TGTGCCAGCACCCTCGGACTAGCGGCGAACACCGGGGAGCTGTTTTTT
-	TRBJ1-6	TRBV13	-	CASSNLGSYNSPLHF	TGTGCCAGCAGCAACCTGGGGTCCTATAATTCACCCCTCCACTTT
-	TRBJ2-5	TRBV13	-	CASSFWNSQETQYF	TGTGCCAGCAGCTTTTGGAACAGCCAAGAGACCCAGTACTTC
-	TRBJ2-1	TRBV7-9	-	CASSLTNRVYNEQFF	TGTGCCAGCAGCTTAACGAATAGGGTGTACAATGAGCAGTTCTTC
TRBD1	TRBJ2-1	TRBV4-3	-	CASSLRQGPLNEQFF	TGCGCCAGCAGCCTCAGACAGGGTCCTCTCAATGAGCAGTTCTTC
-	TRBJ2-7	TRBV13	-	CASSLGQSPYEQYF	TGTGCCAGCAGCTTAGGCCAAAGCCCCTACGAGCAGTACTTC
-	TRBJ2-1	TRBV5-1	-	CASSYLSGYSYNEQFF	TGCGCCAGCAGCTATCTATCGGGATACTCCTACAATGAGCAGTTCTTC
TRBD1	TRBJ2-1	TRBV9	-	CASSVTGGLHEQFF	TGTGCCAGCAGCGTAACAGGGGGGCTTCATGAGCAGTTCTTC
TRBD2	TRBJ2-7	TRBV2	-	CASSIAGGSYEQYF	TGTGCCAGCAGTATAGCGGGAGGGTCCTACGAGCAGTACTTC
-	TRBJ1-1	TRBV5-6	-	CASSLAGFAAEAFF	TGTGCCAGCAGCTTGGCCGGCTTCGCGGCTGAAGCTTTCTTT
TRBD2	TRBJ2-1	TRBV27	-	CASSSGLATNEQFF	TGTGCCAGCAGTTCGGGACTAGCGACCAATGAGCAGTTCTTC
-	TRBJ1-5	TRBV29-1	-	CSVATSEGRGQPQHF	TGCAGCGTCGCCACCTCAGAGGGGCGCGGTCAGCCCCAGCATTTT
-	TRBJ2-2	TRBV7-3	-	CASSLTGELFF	TGTGCCAGCAGCTTAACCGGGGAGCTGTTTTTT
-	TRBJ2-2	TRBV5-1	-	CASSLAGSTGELFF	TGCGCCAGCAGCTTGGCTGGGTCCACCGGGGAGCTGTTTTTT
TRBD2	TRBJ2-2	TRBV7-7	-	CASSRLAGGPGELFF	TGTGCTAGCAGCCGACTAGCGGGAGGACCCGGGGAGCTGTTTTTT
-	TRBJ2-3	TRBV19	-	CARTLLRYF	TGTGCCAGAACTCTCCTCAGGTATTTT
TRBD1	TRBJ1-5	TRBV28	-	CASSPGTGQNQPQHF	TGTGCCAGCAGTCCCGGGACAGGCCAAAATCAGCCCCAGCATTTT
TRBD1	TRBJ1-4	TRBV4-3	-	CASSEDRGQKLFF	TGCGCCAGCAGCGAGGACAGGGGGCAGAAACTGTTTTTT
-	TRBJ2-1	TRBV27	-	CASSFGAYNEQFF	TGTGCCAGCAGTTTCGGGGCTTACAATGAGCAGTTCTTC
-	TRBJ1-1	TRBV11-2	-	CASSYEPWPEAFF	TGTGCCAGCAGCTACGAACCCTGGCCTGAAGCTTTCTTT
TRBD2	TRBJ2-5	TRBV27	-	CASTLRTSGAEGETQYF	TGTGCCAGCACCCTCCGGACTAGCGGAGCGGAGGGGGAGACCCAGTACTTC
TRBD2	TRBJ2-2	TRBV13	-	CASSLFERDSHGELFF	TGTGCCAGCAGCTTATTTGAGCGGGATAGTCACGGGGAGCTGTTTTTT
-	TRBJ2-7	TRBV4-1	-	CASSQDDDLPSAYEQYF	TGCGCCAGCAGCCAAGATGACGACCTCCCTTCGGCCTACGAGCAGTACTTC
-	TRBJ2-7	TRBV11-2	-	CASSLGTAYEQYF	TGTGCCAGCAGCTTAGGGACAGCCTACGAGCAGTACTTC
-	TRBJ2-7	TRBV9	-	CASSVGVVAGTYEQYF	TGTGCCAGCAGCGTAGGAGTGGTCGCGGGAACTTACGAGCAGTACTTC